The 24 T cell receptor beta chains listed next were all sequenced from one sample in a study of blood T cells in healthy people across ages. The authors ran a second PCR of roughly 6 to 11 cycles using a sample-barcoded 5' primer and a J-beta primer mix. Each CDR3 protein is one row after TCRdb ran MiXCR on the 5' RACE reads. The table has some 1 million distinct CDR3 sequences, under 45% seen once; the top ten hold over 15%. Sequencing was carried out using blood. These receptors all stem from a woman aged 60-70 years in good health.

The V gene is TRBV6-2 or TRBV6-3, the J gene TRBJ1-2; 7 bases fit TRBD1. V shed 0 bases, J shed 3 bases, and the junction held 10 bases outside the gene matches. This CDR3 has 17 amino acids. Germline CDR1 is MNHEY and CDR2 is SVGEGT. The chain's CDR3 is CASSYSGGATGYYGYTF. The CDR3 coding sequence is TGTGCCAGCAGTTACTCGGGAGGGGCGACAGGGTACTATGGCTACACCTTC.

This clonotype was observed a handful of times. The rearrangement links TRBV20-1 to TRBJ2-7; 11 nucleotides line up with TRBD2. Germline trimming cut 3 bases from V and 7 bases from J; bases unmatched to any gene: 8. The CDR3 consists of 14 residues. Per germline, CDR1 DFQATT and CDR2 SNEGSKA (reference sequence). The CDR3 reads CSASQLAGAGEQYF. As DNA, the CDR3 is TGCAGTGCTAGCCAACTAGCGGGAGCGGGTGAGCAGTACTTC.

This chain joins TRBV27 and TRBJ2-4; perhaps TRBD1 as D (5 bases). The CDR3 has 16 residues. Per germline, CDR1 MNHEY and CDR2 SMNVEV (reference sequence). V was clipped by 3 bases and J by 2 bases, with 14 bases between them. The CDR3: CASSFGVGPPKNIQYF. CDR3 bases: TGTGCCAGCAGTTTTGGAGTGGGGCCTCCCAAAAACATTCAGTACTTC.

This clonotype was counted between two and nine times. The rearrangement uses TRBV29-1 and TRBJ2-1, with 7 bases lining up with TRBD1. V lost 7 bases to trimming and J lost 2 bases; unmatched junction nucleotides: 8. The CDR3 totals 14 residues. The germline V gene has CDR1 SQVTM and CDR2 ANQGSEA. DNA of the CDR3: TGCAGCGCAGAGGGCGGACAGGCCTACAATGAGCAGTTCTTC. It is translated as CSAEGGQAYNEQFF.

The chain has TRBV14 and TRBJ1-2, with D perhaps TRBD1 (5 bases). Looked up from germline, CDR1 is SGHDN and CDR2 is FVKESK. V lost 5 bases to trimming and J lost 8 bases, with 18 bases between them. CDR3 length: 14 amino acids. The CDR3 DNA sequence: TGTGCCAGCAGCTCACCACGTCAGGGCTACGGCTACACCTTC. It codes for CASSSPRQGYGYTF.

The chain joins TRBV19 to TRBJ2-1, with 12 bases identical to TRBD2. Germline V gives CDR1 LNHDA, CDR2 SQIVND (reference sequence). V gave up 5 bases and J gave up 5 bases; unmatched junction bases: 16. This CDR3 comprises 19 residues. Here the CDR3 reads CASSGGLAGHLRWDNEQFF. The CDR3 DNA is TGTGCCAGTAGTGGCGGACTAGCGGGACACCTCCGTTGGGACAATGAGCAGTTCTTC.

The sample holds one count of this clonotype. This chain links TRBV14 with TRBJ2-1; D unresolved. CDR3 length: 15 residues. Germline loops: CDR1 SGHDN, CDR2 FVKESK. V dropped 3 bases and J dropped 0 bases, with 9 bases sitting between them. The CDR3 loop reads CASSHTSFSYNEQFF. The CDR3, as DNA: TGTGCCAGCAGCCATACATCCTTCTCCTACAATGAGCAGTTCTTC.

The genes are TRBV4-2 and TRBJ1-1, with 7 nucleotides matching TRBD1. CDR3 length equals 15 residues. V shed 4 bases, J shed 1 base, and the junction held 6 bases outside the gene matches. From germline, CDR1 is LGHNA and CDR2 YNFKEQ. CDR3 nucleotides: TGTGCCAGCAGCCGCCCCAGGGGGGAGAACACTGAAGCTTTCTTT. Residues: CASSRPRGENTEAFF.

The rearrangement uses TRBV3-1 and TRBJ2-5; 8 bases map to TRBD1. The V segment lost 0 bases and the J segment 5 bases; nucleotides outside the gene matches: 11. This CDR3 is 17 amino acids long. CDR1 is LGHDT, CDR2 YNNKEL, per germline (reference sequence). This chain's CDR3 is CASSQDGQGARSETQYF. The DNA for the CDR3 is TGTGCCAGCAGCCAAGATGGCCAGGGGGCACGGTCCGAGACCCAGTACTTC.

This clonotype has more than one count but fewer than ten. J is TRBJ2-7 and V is TRBV14; D may be TRBD1 (5 bases). Per the germline V gene, CDR1 is SGHDN and CDR2 is FVKESK. The V end lost 2 bases, the J end lost 3 bases, and 14 bases lay between the germline ends. CDR3 length: 15 residues. Written as DNA, the CDR3 is TGTGCCAGCAGCCAAAAGGCTTCGACAGACTACGAGCAGTACTTC. Its protein product is CASSQKASTDYEQYF.

This clonotype was recorded a few times. The V call is TRBV28, the J call TRBJ2-7, with D perhaps TRBD2 (6 bases). This CDR3 is 12 amino acids long. The ends were cut back, 6 bases at V and 5 bases at J, with 11 bases in the middle. Germline V gene data show CDR1 as MDHEN and CDR2 as SYDVKM. The CDR3 loop is CASRRPGDEQYF. The CDR3 DNA sequence: TGTGCCAGCAGACGCCCGGGGGACGAGCAGTACTTC.

The V call is TRBV24-1, the J call TRBJ2-2; TRBD1 is a possible D gene (6 bases). The CDR3 totals 14 residues. The V end lost 5 bases, the J end lost 4 bases, and 10 bases lay between the germline ends. CDR1 is KGHDR, CDR2 SFDVKD, per germline. The CDR3 region has the DNA TGTGCCACCAGTGGGGCAGGGGTCACCGGGGAGCTGTTTTTT. Its translation is CATSGAGVTGELFF.

J is TRBJ1-2 and V is TRBV18; no clear D gene. V shed 0 bases and J shed 4 bases, with 6 bases lying between them. Germline CDR1 KGHSH, CDR2 LQKENI. This CDR3 region has 13 residues. In nucleotides, the CDR3 is TGTGCCAGCTCACCACCGTCTATCTATGGCTACACCTTC. It is translated as CASSPPSIYGYTF.

This clonotype has only one observation. This chain joins TRBV2 and TRBJ2-7; TRBD2 might be the D (6 bases). The CDR3 contains 14 residues. Trimming took 5 bases from V and 3 from J, leaving 14 bases between them. From germline, CDR1 is SNHLY and CDR2 FYNNEI. In DNA form, the CDR3 reads TGTGCCAGCAGTCCCGCCCCGGGAGACTACGAGCAGTACTTC. As protein: CASSPAPGDYEQYF.

For this clonotype: This may arise from a read error, as a much more abundant clone is one base away. The chain recombines TRBV11-1 with TRBJ2-1, with a tentative D call TRBD1 (5 bases). CDR1 is SGHAT, CDR2 FQDESV, per germline (reference sequence). This CDR3 has 14 residues. CDR3 DNA sequence: TGTGCCGGCAGCTTAGGTGTAGGGGATAATGAGCAGTTCTTC. Translating it yields CAGSLGVGDNEQFF.

This sequence joins TRBV6-5 and TRBJ2-5; TRBD1 agrees at 10 bases. CDR1 is MNHEY and CDR2 is SVGAGI in the germline V gene. The J segment lost 5 bases and the V segment lost 5 bases, leaving 5 bases of the junction unmatched. The CDR3 spans 14 residues. The DNA for the CDR3 is TGTGCCAGCAGTATGGACAGGGGGGGGGAGACCCAGTACTTC. It is translated as CASSMDRGGETQYF.

This clonotype was detected only a few times. The rearrangement joins TRBV5-1 to TRBJ2-1; 14 bases align to TRBD2. V shed 5 bases, J shed 5 bases, and the junction held 9 bases outside the gene matches. The CDR3 contains 17 residues. Per germline, CDR1 SGHRS and CDR2 YFSETQ. The CDR3 region has the DNA TGCGCCAGCAGTCCTGGACTAGCGGGAGGAGGAAACAATGAGCAGTTCTTC. Protein: CASSPGLAGGGNNEQFF.

The chain couples TRBV2 to TRBJ2-7; a possible D gene is TRBD1 (6 bases). The CDR3 consists of 15 residues. Looked up from germline, CDR1 is SNHLY and CDR2 is FYNNEI. Trimming removed 4 bases from V and 4 bases from J, with 17 bases in between. DNA of the CDR3: TGTGCCAGCAGTGGGGGGCAGGGCCCCAGGTACGAGCAGTACTTC. This codes for CASSGGQGPRYEQYF.

The V gene is TRBV9, the J gene TRBJ2-7, with TRBD2 matching over 8 bases. Germline V gene lookup returns CDR1 SGDLS and CDR2 YYNGEE. The V and J ends lost 4 bases and 0 bases, in that order; junction bases with no gene match: 6. The CDR3 has 15 residues. Written as DNA, the CDR3 is TGTGCCAGCAGCCCCGCCGGGACTAGCTCCTACGAGCAGTACTTC. It yields the protein CASSPAGTSSYEQYF.

The V and J genes are TRBV20-1 and TRBJ1-2; D remains ambiguous. The length of the CDR3 is 11 residues. Germline CDR1 DFQATT, CDR2 SNEGSKA (reference sequence). V was cut by 6 bases and J by 8 bases, with 13 bases left in between. Here the CDR3 DNA reads TGCAGTGCCGGTGTTACCGAGGGCTACACCTTC. Its translation is CSAGVTEGYTF.

The chain combines TRBV7-3 with TRBJ2-3, with 8 bases fitting TRBD2. This CDR3 region has 16 residues. After removal of 4 bases from V and 1 base from J, the junction contained 7 bases not matched to a gene. Germline assignment: CDR1 SGHTA and CDR2 FQGTGA. The CDR3, as DNA: TGTGCCAGCAGCTCTCAAGCGGGAGCGGGCACAGATACGCAGTATTTT. Translation: CASSSQAGAGTDTQYF.

This rearrangement joins TRBV7-9 to TRBJ2-3; D unclear. Deletions cut 6 bases from V and 6 bases from J, with 7 bases between. Germline CDR1 and CDR2: SEHNR and FQNEAQ (reference sequence). The CDR3 covers 11 residues. The CDR3 loop is CASRVGDTQYF. DNA for the CDR3: TGTGCCAGCAGAGTTGGGGATACGCAGTATTTT.

This clonotype was found a few times. This chain links TRBV20-1 with TRBJ2-1; D possibly uses TRBD1 or TRBD2 (5 bases each). This CDR3 has 15 amino acids. Trimming cost V 0 bases and J 4 bases, with 13 bases left between them. Germline lookup yields CDR1 DFQATT and CDR2 SNEGSKA (reference sequence). CDR3 DNA sequence: TGCAGTGCTAGAGAGGGGACGAGAAGTTACAATGAGCAGTTCTTC. Its translation: CSAREGTRSYNEQFF.

A note on this clonotype: A single base separates this from a much larger clone, so it may be a read error. V usage is TRBV2 and J usage is TRBJ2-5, with 8 nucleotides matching TRBD1. Germline V gives CDR1 SNHLY, CDR2 FYNNEI. J was trimmed by 2 bases and V by 4 bases; bases with no gene match: 0. The length of the CDR3 is 13 residues. CDR3 residues: CASSGDRQETQYF. The DNA of the CDR3 is TGTGCCAGCAGTGGGGACAGGCAAGAGACCCAGTACTTC.